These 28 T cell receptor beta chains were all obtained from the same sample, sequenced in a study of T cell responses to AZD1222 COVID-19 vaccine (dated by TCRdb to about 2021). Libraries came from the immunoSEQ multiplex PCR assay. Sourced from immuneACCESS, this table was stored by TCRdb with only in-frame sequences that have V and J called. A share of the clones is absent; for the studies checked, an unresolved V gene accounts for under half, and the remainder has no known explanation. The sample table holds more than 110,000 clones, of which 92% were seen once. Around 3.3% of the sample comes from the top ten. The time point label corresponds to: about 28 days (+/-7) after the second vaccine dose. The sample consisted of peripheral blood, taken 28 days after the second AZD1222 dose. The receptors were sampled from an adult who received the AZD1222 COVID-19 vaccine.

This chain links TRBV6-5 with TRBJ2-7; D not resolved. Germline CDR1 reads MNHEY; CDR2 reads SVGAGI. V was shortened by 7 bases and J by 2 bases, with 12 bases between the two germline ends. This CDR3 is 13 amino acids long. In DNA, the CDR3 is TGTGCCAGCACCGACGGCCCAGCCTACGAGCAGTACTTC. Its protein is CASTDGPAYEQYF.

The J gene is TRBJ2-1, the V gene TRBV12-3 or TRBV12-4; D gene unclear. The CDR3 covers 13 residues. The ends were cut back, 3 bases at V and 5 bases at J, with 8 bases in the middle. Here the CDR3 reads CASSLRQNNEQFF. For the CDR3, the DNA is TGTGCCAGCAGTTTGCGGCAAAACAATGAGCAGTTCTTC.

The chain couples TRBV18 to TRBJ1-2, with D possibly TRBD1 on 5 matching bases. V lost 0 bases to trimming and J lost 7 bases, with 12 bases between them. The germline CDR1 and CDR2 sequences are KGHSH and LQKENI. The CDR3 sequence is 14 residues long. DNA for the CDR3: TGTGCCAGCTCACCACCGAGACAGCCGGGTGGCTACACCTTC. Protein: CASSPPRQPGGYTF.

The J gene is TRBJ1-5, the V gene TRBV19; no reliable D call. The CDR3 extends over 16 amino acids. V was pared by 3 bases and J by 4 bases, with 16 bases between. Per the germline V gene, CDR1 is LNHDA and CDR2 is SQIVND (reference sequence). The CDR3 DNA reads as TGTGCCAGTAGTATGCGTAGGGATTATAGGAATCAGCCCCAGCATTTT. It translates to CASSMRRDYRNQPQHF.

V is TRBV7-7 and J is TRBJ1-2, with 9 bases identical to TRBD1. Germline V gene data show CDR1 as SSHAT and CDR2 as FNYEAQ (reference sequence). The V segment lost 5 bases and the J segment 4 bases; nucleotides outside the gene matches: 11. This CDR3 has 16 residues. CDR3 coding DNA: TGTGCCAGCAGCCCCCGAACACAGGGGGCGGGCTATGGCTACACCTTC. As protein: CASSPRTQGAGYGYTF.

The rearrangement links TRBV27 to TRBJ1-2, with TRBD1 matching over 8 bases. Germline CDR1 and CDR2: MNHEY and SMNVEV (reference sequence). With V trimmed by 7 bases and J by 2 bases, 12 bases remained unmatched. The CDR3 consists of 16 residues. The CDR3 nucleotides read TGTGCCAGCAAATATCAGGGGGCGCCGGGAAACTATGGCTACACCTTC. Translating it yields CASKYQGAPGNYGYTF.

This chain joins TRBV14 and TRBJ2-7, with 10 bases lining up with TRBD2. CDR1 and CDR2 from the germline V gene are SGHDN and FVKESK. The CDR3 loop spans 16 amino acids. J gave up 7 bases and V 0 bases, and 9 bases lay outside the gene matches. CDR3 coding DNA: TGTGCCAGCAGCCAAGATCGGTCTAGCGGGAGTGGGGAGCAGTACTTC. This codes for CASSQDRSSGSGEQYF.

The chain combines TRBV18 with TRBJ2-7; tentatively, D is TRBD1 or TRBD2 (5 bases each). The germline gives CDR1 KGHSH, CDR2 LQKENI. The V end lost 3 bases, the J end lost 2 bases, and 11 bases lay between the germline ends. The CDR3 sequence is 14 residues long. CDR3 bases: TGTGCCAGCTCACCCGGGACGGCAGCCTACGAGCAGTACTTC. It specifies CASSPGTAAYEQYF.

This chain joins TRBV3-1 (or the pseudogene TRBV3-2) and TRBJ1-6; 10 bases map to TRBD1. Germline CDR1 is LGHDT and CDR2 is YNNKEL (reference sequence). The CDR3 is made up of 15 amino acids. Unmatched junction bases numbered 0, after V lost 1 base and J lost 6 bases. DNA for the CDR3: TGTGCCAGCAGCCAAGGGACAGGGGGTAATTCACCCCTCCACTTT. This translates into CASSQGTGGNSPLHF.

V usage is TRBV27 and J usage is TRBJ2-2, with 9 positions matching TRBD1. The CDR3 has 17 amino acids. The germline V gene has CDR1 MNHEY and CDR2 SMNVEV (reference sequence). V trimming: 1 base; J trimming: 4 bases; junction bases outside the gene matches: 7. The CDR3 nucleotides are TGTGCCAGCAGTTTATGGCCACCGGGACAGGGCACCGGGGAGCTGTTTTTT. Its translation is CASSLWPPGQGTGELFF.

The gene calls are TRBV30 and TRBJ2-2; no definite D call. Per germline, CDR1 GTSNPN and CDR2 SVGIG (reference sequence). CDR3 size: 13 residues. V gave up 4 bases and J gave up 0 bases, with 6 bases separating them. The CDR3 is CAWNGANTGELFF. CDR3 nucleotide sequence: TGTGCCTGGAACGGAGCGAACACCGGGGAGCTGTTTTTT. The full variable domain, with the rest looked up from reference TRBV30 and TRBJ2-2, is SQTIHQWPATLVQPVGSPLSLECTVEGTSNPNLYWYRQAAGRGLQLLFYSVGIGQISSEVPQNLSASRPQDRQFILSSKKLLLSDSGFYLCAWNGANTGELFFGEGSRLTVL.

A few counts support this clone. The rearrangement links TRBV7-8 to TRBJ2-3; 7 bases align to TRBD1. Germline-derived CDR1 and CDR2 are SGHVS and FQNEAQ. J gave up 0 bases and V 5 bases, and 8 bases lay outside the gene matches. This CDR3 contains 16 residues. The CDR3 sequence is CASSNEGATSTDTQYF. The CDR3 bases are TGTGCCAGCAGCAACGAGGGGGCCACTAGCACAGATACGCAGTATTTT.

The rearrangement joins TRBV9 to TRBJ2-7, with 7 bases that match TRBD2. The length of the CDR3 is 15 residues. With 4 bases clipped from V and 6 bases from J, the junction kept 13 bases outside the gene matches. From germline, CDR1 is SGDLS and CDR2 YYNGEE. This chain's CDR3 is CASSTPGLSSGEQYF. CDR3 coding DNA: TGTGCCAGCAGCACTCCGGGACTATCCTCTGGCGAGCAGTACTTC.

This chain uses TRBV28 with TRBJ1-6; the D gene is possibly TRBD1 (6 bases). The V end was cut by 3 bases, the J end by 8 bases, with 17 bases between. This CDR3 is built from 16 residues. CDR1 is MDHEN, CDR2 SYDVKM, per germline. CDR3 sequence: CASSFGQGRLYSPLHF. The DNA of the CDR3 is TGTGCCAGCAGTTTTGGGCAGGGGCGCCTATATTCACCCCTCCACTTT.

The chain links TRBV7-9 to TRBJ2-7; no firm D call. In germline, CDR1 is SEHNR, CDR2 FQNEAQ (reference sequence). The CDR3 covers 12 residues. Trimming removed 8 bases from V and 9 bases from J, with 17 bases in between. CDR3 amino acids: CASSDGVQPQYF. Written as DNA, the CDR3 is TGTGCCAGCTCCGATGGGGTACAACCGCAGTACTTC.

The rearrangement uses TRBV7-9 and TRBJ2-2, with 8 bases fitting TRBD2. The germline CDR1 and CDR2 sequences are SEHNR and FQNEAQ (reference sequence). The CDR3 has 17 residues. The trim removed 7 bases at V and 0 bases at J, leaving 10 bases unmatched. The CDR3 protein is CASILSSGWTNTGELFF. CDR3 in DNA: TGTGCCAGCATCCTATCTAGCGGGTGGACGAACACCGGGGAGCTGTTTTTT. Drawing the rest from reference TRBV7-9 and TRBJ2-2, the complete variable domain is DTGVSQNPRHKITKRGQNVTFRCDPISEHNRLYWYRQTLGQGPEFLTYFQNEAQLEKSRLLSDRFSAERPKGSFSTLEIQRTEQGDSAMYLCASILSSGWTNTGELFFGEGSRLTVL.

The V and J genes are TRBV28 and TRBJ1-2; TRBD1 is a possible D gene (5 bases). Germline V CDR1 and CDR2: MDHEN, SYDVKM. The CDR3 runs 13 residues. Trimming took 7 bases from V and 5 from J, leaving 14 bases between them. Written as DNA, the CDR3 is TGTGCCAGCACCAAGCGGGGGGGATATGGCTACACCTTC. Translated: CASTKRGGYGYTF.

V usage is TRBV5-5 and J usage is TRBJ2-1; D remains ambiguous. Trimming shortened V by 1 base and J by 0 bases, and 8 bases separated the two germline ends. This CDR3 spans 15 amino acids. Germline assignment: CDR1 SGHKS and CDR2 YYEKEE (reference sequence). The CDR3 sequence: CASSLKVSSYNEQFF. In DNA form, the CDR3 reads TGTGCCAGCAGCTTGAAGGTGTCCTCCTACAATGAGCAGTTCTTC.

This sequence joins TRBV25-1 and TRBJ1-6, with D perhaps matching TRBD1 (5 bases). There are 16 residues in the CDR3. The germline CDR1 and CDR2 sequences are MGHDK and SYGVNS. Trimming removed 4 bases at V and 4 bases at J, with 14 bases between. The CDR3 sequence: CASSGRGSGYNSPLHF. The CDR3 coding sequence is TGTGCCAGCAGTGGAAGGGGCTCGGGTTATAATTCACCCCTCCACTTT.

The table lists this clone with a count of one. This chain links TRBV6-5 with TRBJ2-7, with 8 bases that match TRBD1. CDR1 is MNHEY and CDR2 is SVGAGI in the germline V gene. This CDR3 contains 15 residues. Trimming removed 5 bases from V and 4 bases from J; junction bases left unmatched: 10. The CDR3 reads CASSPPGQVGYEQYF. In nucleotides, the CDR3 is TGTGCCAGCAGTCCGCCGGGACAGGTTGGATACGAGCAGTACTTC.

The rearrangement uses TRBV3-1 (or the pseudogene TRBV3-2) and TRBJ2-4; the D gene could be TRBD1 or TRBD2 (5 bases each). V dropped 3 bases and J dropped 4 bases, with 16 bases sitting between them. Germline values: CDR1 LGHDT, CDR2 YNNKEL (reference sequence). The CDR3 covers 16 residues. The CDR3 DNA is TGTGCCAGCAGCCACACGGGGACGGTCGGAAAAAACATTCAGTACTTC. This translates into CASSHTGTVGKNIQYF.

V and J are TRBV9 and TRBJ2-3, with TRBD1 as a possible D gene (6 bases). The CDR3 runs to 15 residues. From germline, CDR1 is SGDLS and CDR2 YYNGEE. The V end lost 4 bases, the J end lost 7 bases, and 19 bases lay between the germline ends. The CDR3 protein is CASSPEGQGYNTQYF. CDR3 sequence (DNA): TGTGCCAGCAGCCCCGAGGGACAAGGCTATAATACGCAGTATTTT.

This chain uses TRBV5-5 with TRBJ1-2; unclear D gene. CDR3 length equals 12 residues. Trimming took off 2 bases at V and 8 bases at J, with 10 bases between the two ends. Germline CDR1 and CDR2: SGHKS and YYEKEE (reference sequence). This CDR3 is CASSFAEGGYTF. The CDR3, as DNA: TGTGCCAGCAGCTTTGCCGAGGGAGGCTACACCTTC.

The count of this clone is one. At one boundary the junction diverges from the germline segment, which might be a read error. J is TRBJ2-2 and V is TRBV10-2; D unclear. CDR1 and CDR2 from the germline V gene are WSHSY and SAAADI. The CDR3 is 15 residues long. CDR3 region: CTSRGLTSDTGELFF. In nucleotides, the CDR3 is TGCACCAGCAGAGGCCTGACGTCGGACACCGGGGAGCTGTTTTTT.

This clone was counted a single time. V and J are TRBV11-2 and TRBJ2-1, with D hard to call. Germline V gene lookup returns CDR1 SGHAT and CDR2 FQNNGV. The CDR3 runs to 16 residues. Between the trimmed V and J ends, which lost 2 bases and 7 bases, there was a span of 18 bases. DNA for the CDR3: TGTGCCAGCAGCTTACCGTCAAGGGAAAAAAGAAATGAGCAGTTCTTC. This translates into CASSLPSREKRNEQFF.

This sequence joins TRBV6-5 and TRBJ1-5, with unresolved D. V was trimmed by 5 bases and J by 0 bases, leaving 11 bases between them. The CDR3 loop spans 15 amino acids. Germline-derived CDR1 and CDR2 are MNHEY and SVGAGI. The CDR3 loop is CASSPRPASNQPQHF. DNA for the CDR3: TGTGCCAGCAGTCCTCGACCGGCTAGCAATCAGCCCCAGCATTTT.

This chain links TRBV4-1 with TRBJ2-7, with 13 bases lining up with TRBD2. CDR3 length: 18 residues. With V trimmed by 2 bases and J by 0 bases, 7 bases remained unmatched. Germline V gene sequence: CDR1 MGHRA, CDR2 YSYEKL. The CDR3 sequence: CASSQRTSGSPSSYEQYF. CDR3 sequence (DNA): TGCGCCAGCAGCCAACGGACTAGCGGGAGTCCAAGCTCCTACGAGCAGTACTTC.

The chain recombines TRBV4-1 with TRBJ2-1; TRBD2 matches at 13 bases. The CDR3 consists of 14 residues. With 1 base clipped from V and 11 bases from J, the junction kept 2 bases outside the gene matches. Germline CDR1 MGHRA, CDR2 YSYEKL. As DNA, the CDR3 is TGCGCCAGCAGCCAAGGACTAGCGGGAGGTAAGCAGTTCTTC. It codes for CASSQGLAGGKQFF.